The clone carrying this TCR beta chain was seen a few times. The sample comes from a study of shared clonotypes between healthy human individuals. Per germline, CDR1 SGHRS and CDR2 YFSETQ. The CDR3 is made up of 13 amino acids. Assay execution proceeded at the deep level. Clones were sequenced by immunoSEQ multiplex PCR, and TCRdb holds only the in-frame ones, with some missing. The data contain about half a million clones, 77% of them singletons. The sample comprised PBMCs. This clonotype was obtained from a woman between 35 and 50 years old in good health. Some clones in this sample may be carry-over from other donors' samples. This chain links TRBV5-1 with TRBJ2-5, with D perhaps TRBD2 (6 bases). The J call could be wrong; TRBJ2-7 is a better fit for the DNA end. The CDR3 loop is CASSPTSYYEQYF. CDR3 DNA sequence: TGCGCCAGCAGCCCGACTAGTTACTACGAGCAGTACTTC.